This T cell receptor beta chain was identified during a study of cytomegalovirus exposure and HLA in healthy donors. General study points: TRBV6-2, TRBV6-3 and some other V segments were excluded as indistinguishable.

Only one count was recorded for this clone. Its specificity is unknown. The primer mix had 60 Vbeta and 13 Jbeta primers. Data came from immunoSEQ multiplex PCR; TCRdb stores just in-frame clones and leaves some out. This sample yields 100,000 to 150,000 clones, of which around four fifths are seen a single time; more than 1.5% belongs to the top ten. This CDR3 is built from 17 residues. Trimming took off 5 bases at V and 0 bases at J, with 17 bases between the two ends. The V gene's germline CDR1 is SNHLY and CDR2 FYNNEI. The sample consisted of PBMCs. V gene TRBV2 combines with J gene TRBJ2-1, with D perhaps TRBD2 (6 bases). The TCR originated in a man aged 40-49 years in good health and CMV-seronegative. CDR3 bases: TGTGCCAGCAGTTGGGGGACTTTCCTTAGCTCCTACAATGAGCAGTTCTTC. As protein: CASSWGTFLSSYNEQFF.